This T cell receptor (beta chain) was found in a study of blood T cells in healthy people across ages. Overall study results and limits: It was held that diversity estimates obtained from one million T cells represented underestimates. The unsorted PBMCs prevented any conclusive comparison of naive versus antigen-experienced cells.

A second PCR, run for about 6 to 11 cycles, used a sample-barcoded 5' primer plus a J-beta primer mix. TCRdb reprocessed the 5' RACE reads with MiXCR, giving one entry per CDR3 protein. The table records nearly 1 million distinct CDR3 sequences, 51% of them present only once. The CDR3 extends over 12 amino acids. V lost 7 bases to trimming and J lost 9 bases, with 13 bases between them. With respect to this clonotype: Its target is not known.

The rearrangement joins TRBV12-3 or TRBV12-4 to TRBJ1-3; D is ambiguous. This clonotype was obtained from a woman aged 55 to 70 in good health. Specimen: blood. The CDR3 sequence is CASTSGVGTIYF. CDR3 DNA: TGTGCCAGCACGTCGGGCGTGGGCACCATATATTTT.